This T cell receptor beta chain was recovered during a study of shared clonotypes between healthy human individuals. Study outcomes and limitations: Sampling covered blood only; tissue repertoires likely differ.

The deep-level immunoSEQ assay was used. Genomic DNA from each subset was divided evenly over several immunoSEQ plates. Original processing methods: Filtering differed, since immunoSEQ gave only junction sequences and no quality scores. Repertoires were generated with immunoSEQ multiplex PCR, while TCRdb's copy carries only in-frame clones and drops some. V and J calls and clone size come straight from that table; D and trimming were deduced from the DNA. The profile covers 630,000 or so clones, with roughly 98% appearing a single time and 0.25% to 0.35% taken by the ten largest. Naive CD8 cells lacked CD45RO and underwent positive selection for CCR7, leaving out terminally differentiated effector memory CD45RA+ cells. A remark on this clone: Its antigen is unknown.

The CDR3 is made up of 16 amino acids. V trimming: 4 bases; J trimming: 4 bases; junction bases outside the gene matches: 5. The germline gives CDR1 SGDLS, CDR2 YYNGEE. This chain joins TRBV9 and TRBJ2-3; 14 bases agree with TRBD2. The receptor's source is a young man in good health. Sequenced input: naive CD8+ T cells sorted from blood. The CDR3 spells CASSQGLAGEADTQYF. The CDR3 DNA reads as TGTGCCAGCAGCCAGGGACTAGCGGGAGAGGCAGATACGCAGTATTTT.